The rows below give T cell receptor beta chains drawn from one sample of a study of vaccination and CD4 T cells after COVID-19. Via MiXCR, TCRdb re-called the PCR reads, giving one row per CDR3 protein. The sample lists over 20,000 distinct CDR3 sequences, 30% to 45% occurring once. These TCRs are of unknown antigen specificity. The sample was CD4+ T cells from blood, cultured in vitro, taken about 7 months after SARS-CoV-2 vaccination. The receptors here all came from a human donor who had recovered from COVID-19. The CDR3 runs from the conserved cysteine through the conserved F or W. Each record gives: V gene, D gene, J gene, clone size, CDR3 protein, CDR3 DNA. The D gene is left open where the match is weak. Size values are once, few and many counts, or a class for expanded clones, and some rows have none.

v_gene: TRBV6-2/TRBV6-3
d_gene: TRBD1
j_gene: TRBJ1-6
abundance: .
CDR3aa: CASSKPDRPNSPLHF
CDR3nt: TGTGCCAGCAGTAAACCGGACAGGCCTAATTCACCCCTCCACTTT

v_gene: TRBV6-1
d_gene: TRBD2
j_gene: TRBJ2-7
abundance: .
CDR3aa: CASSATSGSLYEQYF
CDR3nt: TGTGCCAGCAGTGCCACTAGCGGGAGCCTCTACGAGCAGTACTTC

v_gene: TRBV20-1
d_gene: TRBD2
j_gene: TRBJ2-5
abundance: .
CDR3aa: CSARDYLQETQYF
CDR3nt: TGCAGTGCACGGGACTACTTACAAGAGACCCAGTACTTC

v_gene: TRBV2
d_gene: .
j_gene: TRBJ1-1
abundance: .
CDR3aa: CASRAGGHTEAFF
CDR3nt: TGTGCCAGCAGGGCCGGGGGCCACACTGAAGCTTTCTTT

v_gene: TRBV20-1
d_gene: TRBD1
j_gene: TRBJ2-7
abundance: .
CDR3aa: CSAPGQTFYEQYF
CDR3nt: TGCAGTGCCCCGGGACAGACTTTCTACGAGCAGTACTTC

v_gene: TRBV6-2/TRBV6-3
d_gene: TRBD2
j_gene: TRBJ2-7
abundance: .
CDR3aa: CASIFGRESPNEQYF
CDR3nt: TGTGCCAGCATATTCGGGCGGGAGTCCCCCAACGAGCAGTACTTC

v_gene: TRBV27
d_gene: TRBD2
j_gene: TRBJ2-5
abundance: .
CDR3aa: CASRTSGRVETQYF
CDR3nt: TGTGCCAGCCGGACTAGCGGGAGGGTGGAGACCCAGTACTTC

v_gene: TRBV20-1
d_gene: .
j_gene: TRBJ2-7
abundance: few
CDR3aa: CSALRGTGRTYEQYF
CDR3nt: TGCAGCGCCCTTCGGGGGACCGGGCGCACCTACGAGCAGTACTTC

v_gene: TRBV29-1
d_gene: TRBD1
j_gene: TRBJ1-5
abundance: .
CDR3aa: CSVGTGGGQPQHF
CDR3nt: TGCAGCGTTGGGACAGGGGGCGGTCAGCCCCAGCATTTT

v_gene: TRBV20-1
d_gene: TRBD1
j_gene: TRBJ2-2
abundance: .
CDR3aa: CSARDPGQGNTGELFF
CDR3nt: TGCAGTGCTAGAGACCCCGGACAGGGGAACACCGGGGAGCTGTTTTTT

v_gene: TRBV19
d_gene: .
j_gene: TRBJ2-3
abundance: .
CDR3aa: CASRGTNWEQYF
CDR3nt: TGTGCCAGTAGGGGGACGAATTGGGAGCAGTATTTT

v_gene: TRBV6-1
d_gene: .
j_gene: TRBJ2-7
abundance: .
CDR3aa: CASSESLGLLDEQYF
CDR3nt: TGTGCCAGCAGTGAATCATTGGGGCTTTTGGACGAGCAGTACTTC

v_gene: TRBV7-9
d_gene: TRBD1
j_gene: TRBJ1-5
abundance: few
CDR3aa: CASSGKTGGGNQPQHF
CDR3nt: TGTGCCAGCAGCGGTAAGACAGGGGGTGGCAATCAGCCCCAGCATTTT

v_gene: TRBV20-1
d_gene: .
j_gene: TRBJ2-7
abundance: .
CDR3aa: CSARTPGGMYEQYF
CDR3nt: TGCAGTGCTAGGACCCCAGGCGGGATGTACGAGCAGTACTTC

v_gene: TRBV20-1
d_gene: .
j_gene: TRBJ2-5
abundance: few
CDR3aa: CSARDHETQYF
CDR3nt: TGCAGTGCTAGAGATCACGAGACCCAGTACTTC

v_gene: TRBV7-2
d_gene: TRBD1
j_gene: TRBJ2-7
abundance: .
CDR3aa: CASSLEPQGEEYF
CDR3nt: TGTGCCAGCAGCTTAGAACCACAGGGGGAAGAGTACTTC

v_gene: TRBV7-7
d_gene: TRBD2
j_gene: TRBJ2-1
abundance: .
CDR3aa: CASSVGLAGDNEQFF
CDR3nt: TGTGCCAGCAGCGTCGGACTAGCGGGGGACAATGAGCAGTTCTTC

v_gene: TRBV10-2
d_gene: TRBD1
j_gene: TRBJ1-5
abundance: .
CDR3aa: CASAGQGGQPQHF
CDR3nt: TGCGCCAGCGCGGGACAGGGAGGTCAGCCCCAGCATTTT

v_gene: TRBV6-2/TRBV6-3
d_gene: TRBD2
j_gene: TRBJ2-3
abundance: .
CDR3aa: CASRILATDTQYF
CDR3nt: TGTGCCAGCAGGATACTAGCGACAGATACGCAGTATTTT

v_gene: TRBV29-1
d_gene: .
j_gene: TRBJ1-1
abundance: .
CDR3aa: CSVEVGLNTEAFF
CDR3nt: TGCAGCGTTGAAGTAGGCCTGAACACTGAAGCTTTCTTT

v_gene: TRBV20-1
d_gene: .
j_gene: TRBJ1-1
abundance: .
CDR3aa: CSARPWDGMNTEAFF
CDR3nt: TGCAGTGCTAGACCTTGGGACGGGATGAACACTGAAGCTTTCTTT

v_gene: TRBV7-2
d_gene: TRBD2
j_gene: TRBJ2-7
abundance: few
CDR3aa: CASSSGLAGEDEQYF
CDR3nt: TGTGCCAGCAGCTCCGGACTAGCGGGAGAGGACGAGCAGTACTTC

v_gene: TRBV28
d_gene: .
j_gene: TRBJ2-7
abundance: .
CDR3aa: CASSLGGFENEQYF
CDR3nt: TGTGCCAGCAGTTTAGGCGGGTTTGAGAACGAGCAGTACTTC